This entry features one TCR beta chain sequence. Profiling relied on immunoSEQ multiplex PCR, and the TCRdb table lists in-frame clones only, not all of them. The sample includes more than 45,000 clones, about nine tenths of them seen just once. The sample belongs to a study of T cell changes during pregnancy in multiple sclerosis. The CDR3 runs 14 residues. Per the germline V gene, CDR1 is MGHDK and CDR2 is SYGVNS. Trimming took 4 bases from V and 2 from J, leaving 11 bases between them. The chain couples TRBV25-1 to TRBJ1-2; the D gene is possibly TRBD1 (6 bases). This sequence was found in a female donor with multiple sclerosis, enrolled in a pregnancy study. Sequences were derived from CD4+ T cells from peripheral blood mononuclear cells, sampled after pregnancy. The CDR3 bases are TGTGCCAGCAGTGTTTTACAGGGCAACTATGGCTACACCTTC. Its protein is CASSVLQGNYGYTF.